This TCR beta chain was identified during a study of shared clonotypes between healthy human individuals. Overall study context: The donor group consisted of a couple of women and a few men, aged 18 to 49.

As for this clone: No antigen is known for it.

Sequencing used immunoSEQ multiplex PCR; TCRdb keeps in-frame clones, though not all of them. The repertoire holds more than 2,000,000 clones, 90% to 95% seen once, with 0.11% to 0.15% in the top ten. Study results and caveats: Clonotype sharing levels among donors were expected to vary with sequencing depth. Collection of samples was limited to blood; tissue repertoires likely differ. On the whole, naive subsets had larger estimated richness than memory subsets had.

Sequenced input: naive CD4+ T cells sorted from blood. The sample's subset: CD45RA+ positively selected. This sequence originates from a young man in good health.

CDR3 coding DNA: TGTGCCAGCAGTTTACAGGGCCCGTCGAGCAACGAGCAGTACTTC. As protein: CASSLQGPSSNEQYF. V usage is TRBV28 and J usage is TRBJ2-7; perhaps TRBD1 as D (5 bases). The CDR3 sequence is 15 residues long. The germline gives CDR1 MDHEN, CDR2 SYDVKM. V lost 2 bases and J lost 5, with 16 bases in between.